This T cell receptor beta chain came from a study of PD-L1 blockade in urothelial cancer. Regarding time point: peripheral blood 6 weeks after treatment start. Only in-frame clones appear in the TCRdb table, and some are missing; sequencing was by immunoSEQ multiplex PCR. The data hold 65,000 to 85,000 clones, with 85% to 95% observed a single time. Note on this clone: Antigen unknown.

Study findings and constraints: Below-median pretreatment blood TCR clonality was a predictor of better survival.

The sample was PBMCs, taken around atezolizumab (anti-PD-L1) treatment. The sequence derives from a woman aged 80 or over with urothelial cancer.

Written as DNA, the CDR3 is TGCAGTCAGACCGTGGAGGAGACCCAGTACTTC. Translated, it gives CSQTVEETQYF. J is TRBJ2-5 and V is TRBV20-1; no definite D call. Germline V CDR1 and CDR2: DFQATT, SNEGSKA (reference sequence). The CDR3 runs to 11 residues. Between the trimmed V and J ends, which lost 8 bases and 5 bases, there was a span of 12 bases.